This T cell receptor (beta chain) is from a study of cytomegalovirus exposure and HLA in healthy donors. The study, taken as a whole, reports: In a later analysis, TCR association rates varied by HLA locus: DRB1 most, HLA-C fewest.

Details on this clone: What it binds is unknown.

With 60 Vbeta and 13 Jbeta primers, the PCR was carried out. Sequencing used immunoSEQ multiplex PCR; TCRdb keeps in-frame clones, though not all of them. The sample includes about 240,000 clones, 81% of them seen just once. The V gene end was trimmed by 4 bases and the J gene end by 3 bases; junction bases not matched to a gene: 6. This CDR3 is 14 amino acids long. CDR1 is SGHDT, CDR2 YYEEEE, per germline. V usage is TRBV5-6 and J usage is TRBJ2-7; TRBD1 agrees at 8 bases. The clonotype was recovered from an older woman in good health and CMV-seropositive. Source material: PBMCs. In nucleotides, the CDR3 is TGTGCCAGCAGCCTAGGGGACAGGCACTACGAGCAGTACTTC. Its protein product is CASSLGDRHYEQYF.